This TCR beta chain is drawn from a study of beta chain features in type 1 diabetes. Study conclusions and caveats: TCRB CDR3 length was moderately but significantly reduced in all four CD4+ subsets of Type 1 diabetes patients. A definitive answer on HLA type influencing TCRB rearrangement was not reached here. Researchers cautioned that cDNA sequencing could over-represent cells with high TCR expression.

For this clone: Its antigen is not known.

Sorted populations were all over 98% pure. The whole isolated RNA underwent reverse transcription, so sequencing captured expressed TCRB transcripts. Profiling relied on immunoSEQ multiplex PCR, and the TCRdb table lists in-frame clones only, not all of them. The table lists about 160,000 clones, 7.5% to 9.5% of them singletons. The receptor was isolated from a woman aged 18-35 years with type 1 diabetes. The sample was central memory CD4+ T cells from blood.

DNA for the CDR3: TGTGCCAGTACCTACAGGGTTTCGGATCAGCCCCAGCATTTT. Its translation: CASTYRVSDQPQHF. The rearrangement joins TRBV6-6 to TRBJ1-5; D is perhaps TRBD1 (6 bases). The CDR3 spans 14 residues. Per germline, CDR1 MNHNY and CDR2 SVGAGI (reference sequence). V was cut by 9 bases and J by 5 bases, with 17 bases left in between.